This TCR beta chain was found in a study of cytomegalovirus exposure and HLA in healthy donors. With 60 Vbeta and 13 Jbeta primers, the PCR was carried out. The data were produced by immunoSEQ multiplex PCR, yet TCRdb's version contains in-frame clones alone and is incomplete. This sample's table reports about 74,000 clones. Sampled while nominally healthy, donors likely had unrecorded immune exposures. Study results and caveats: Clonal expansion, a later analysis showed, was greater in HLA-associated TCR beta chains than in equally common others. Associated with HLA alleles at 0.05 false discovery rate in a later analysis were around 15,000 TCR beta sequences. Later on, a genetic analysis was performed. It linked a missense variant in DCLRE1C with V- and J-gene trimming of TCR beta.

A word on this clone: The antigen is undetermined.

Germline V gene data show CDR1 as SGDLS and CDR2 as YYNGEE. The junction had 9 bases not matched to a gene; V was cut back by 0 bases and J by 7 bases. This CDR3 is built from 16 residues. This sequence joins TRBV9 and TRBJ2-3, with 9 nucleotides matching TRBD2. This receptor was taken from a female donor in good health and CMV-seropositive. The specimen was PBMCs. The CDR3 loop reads CASSVGSSGSFNTQYF. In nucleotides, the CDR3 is TGTGCCAGCAGCGTAGGTAGTAGCGGGAGTTTTAATACGCAGTATTTT.